This T cell receptor beta chain is drawn from a study of patients and donors after allogeneic stem cell transplantation (dated by TCRdb to the early 2020s). For CDR1 and CDR2, the germline V gene (reference sequence) lists SEHNR and FQNEAQ. CDR3 length: 15 amino acids, cysteine to phenylalanine. Of all the DNA, just the CDR3 is kept, 45 bases in frame from base 1. Here V drops 5 bases and J drops 7 bases, and the junction holds 9 bases not matched to any gene. A remark on this clonotype: Its antigen has not been determined. No base-level quality is on record; no much larger clone is a single base apart.

Libraries were made using RT-PCR. The data were produced on a NextSeq 550. The public reads were reanalyzed by TCRdb: fastp trimming at Q25, MiXCR alignment, in-frame beta chains only. Duplicate CDR3 protein sequences are folded into a single record with the most common DNA and genes. Within this sample are about 960,000 distinct CDR3 sequences, with roughly 18% of them counted one time only. The ten biggest clones cover 6% of the sample. The receptor chain draws on TRBV7-9 and TRBJ2-1; the junction holds 9 bases that match TRBD2. The sequence came from a human donor who was either an allogeneic HSCT recipient or a stem cell or donor lymphocyte infusion donor (not recorded which). It is not recorded whose cells these are; they may come from a transplant donor. The sample taken for sequencing was blood, either unsorted or a sorted T cell fraction (not recorded which). The DNA sequence reads TGTGCCAGCAGCGGAGTAGCGGGAGCCCAAAATGAGCAGTTCTTC. Translation gives CASSGVAGAQNEQFF.